A selection of T cell receptor beta chains follows, all from one sample in a study of shared clonotypes between healthy human individuals. Profiling relied on immunoSEQ multiplex PCR, and the TCRdb table lists in-frame clones only, not all of them. The sample lists approximately 2.3 million clones, over 85% occurring once. The sequenced material came from naive CD4+ T cells from PBMCs. These receptors originate from a young man in good health. Some clones in this sample may be carry-over from other donors' samples. Each CDR3 is given with its conserved first and last residue. The D gene is left open where the match is weak. A row's size may be missing; if present it is once, few, many or a size class.

D: -; size: -; V: TRBV5-1; J: TRBJ2-2; CDR3: CASSGQNTGELFF; DNA: TGCGCCAGCTCAGGGCAGAACACCGGGGAGCTGTTTTTT
D: -; size: -; V: TRBV7-2; J: TRBJ2-1; CDR3: CASSLAATARSSYNEQFF; DNA: TGTGCCAGCAGCTTAGCGGCTACAGCCAGGAGCTCCTACAATGAGCAGTTCTTC
D: TRBD1; size: -; V: TRBV7-9; J: TRBJ2-1; CDR3: CASSQSAGTGSSYNEQFF; DNA: TGTGCCAGCAGCCAATCGGCCGGGACAGGGAGCTCCTACAATGAGCAGTTCTTC
D: -; size: once; V: TRBV4-3; J: TRBJ2-7; CDR3: CASSYEGPPGEQYF; DNA: TGCGCCAGCAGCTATGAGGGACCGCCTGGCGAGCAGTACTTC
D: -; size: -; V: TRBV7-6; J: TRBJ2-3; CDR3: CASSSGVGSRDTQYF; DNA: TGTGCCAGCAGCTCGGGTGTTGGGAGTAGAGATACGCAGTATTTT
D: -; size: -; V: TRBV5-1; J: TRBJ2-7; CDR3: CASSPPSYEQYF; DNA: TGCGCCAGCAGCCCCCCGTCCTACGAGCAGTACTTC
D: TRBD1; size: -; V: TRBV7-3; J: TRBJ1-1; CDR3: CASSPLDRGTDTEAFF; DNA: TGTGCCAGCAGCCCACTGGACAGGGGGACGGACACTGAAGCTTTCTTT
D: -; size: -; V: TRBV7-8; J: TRBJ1-2; CDR3: CASSLAPGLGQRVRYGYTF; DNA: TGTGCCAGCAGCTTAGCGCCGGGTTTGGGGCAGCGTGTCCGCTATGGCTACACCTTC
D: TRBD1; size: -; V: TRBV5-1; J: TRBJ1-4; CDR3: CASRGTGINEKLFF; DNA: TGCGCCAGCAGAGGGACAGGGATTAATGAAAAACTGTTTTTT
D: -; size: -; V: TRBV6-5; J: TRBJ1-1; CDR3: CASSIEGNTEAFF; DNA: TGTGCCAGCAGTATCGAGGGGAACACTGAAGCTTTCTTT
D: TRBD1; size: -; V: TRBV6-1; J: TRBJ2-5; CDR3: CASSEVGQGASEQYF; DNA: TGTGCCAGCAGTGAGGTGGGACAGGGGGCGTCTGAGCAGTACTTC
D: -; size: -; V: TRBV19; J: TRBJ1-3; CDR3: CASSSTGFSGNTIYF; DNA: TGTGCCAGTAGTTCGACGGGCTTCTCTGGAAACACCATATATTTT
D: -; size: -; V: TRBV29-1; J: TRBJ2-3; CDR3: CSVVSLGGADTQYF; DNA: TGCAGCGTTGTGAGTTTGGGGGGAGCAGATACGCAGTATTTT
D: TRBD1; size: -; V: TRBV28; J: TRBJ2-7; CDR3: CASSRPGQDVFRYF; DNA: TGTGCCAGCAGTCGCCCGGGACAGGACGTATTCCGGTACTTC
D: -; size: -; V: TRBV5-1; J: TRBJ2-3; CDR3: CASSRPRYTESTDTQYF; DNA: TGCGCCAGCAGCCGGCCCCGTTACACCGAAAGCACAGATACGCAGTATTTT
D: TRBD2; size: -; V: TRBV7-3; J: TRBJ2-3; CDR3: CASSLGGRRTDTQYF; DNA: TGTGCCAGCAGCTTAGGCGGGAGGCGCACAGATACGCAGTATTTT
D: -; size: -; V: TRBV10-2; J: TRBJ2-5; CDR3: CASVGGRAPETQYF; DNA: TGCGCCAGTGTCGGTGGCAGGGCGCCAGAGACCCAGTACTTC
D: TRBD1; size: -; V: TRBV5-1; J: TRBJ1-4; CDR3: CASSVSGTAENEKLFF; DNA: TGCGCCAGCAGCGTATCCGGGACAGCCGAAAATGAAAAACTGTTTTTT
D: -; size: -; V: TRBV6-1; J: TRBJ1-4; CDR3: CASSMKGATNEKLFF; DNA: TGTGCCAGCAGTATGAAGGGGGCAACTAATGAAAAACTGTTTTTT
D: TRBD2; size: once; V: TRBV7-3; J: TRBJ2-1; CDR3: CASSAPGTSGFNEQFF; DNA: TGTGCCAGCAGCGCACCCGGGACTAGCGGTTTCAATGAGCAGTTCTTC
D: -; size: -; V: TRBV5-4; J: TRBJ1-1; CDR3: CASSRERPHTEAFF; DNA: TGTGCCAGCAGTCGGGAGAGGCCACACACTGAAGCTTTCTTT
D: TRBD2; size: -; V: TRBV6-5; J: TRBJ2-7; CDR3: CASSATSGEQYF; DNA: TGTGCCAGCAGTGCCACTAGCGGCGAGCAGTACTTC
D: -; size: -; V: TRBV18; J: TRBJ2-7; CDR3: CASSPSSDEQYF; DNA: TGTGCCAGCTCACCATCGTCCGACGAGCAGTACTTC
D: -; size: -; V: TRBV28; J: TRBJ2-1; CDR3: CASRLTGGNEQFF; DNA: TGTGCCAGCAGACTGACAGGTGGAAATGAGCAGTTCTTC
D: -; size: -; V: TRBV5-6; J: TRBJ1-1; CDR3: CASSLVWGENTEAFF; DNA: TGTGCCAGCAGCTTGGTTTGGGGCGAGAACACTGAAGCTTTCTTT
D: TRBD1; size: -; V: TRBV7-8; J: TRBJ1-5; CDR3: CASSRGLGNQPQHF; DNA: TGTGCCAGCTCCAGGGGGCTTGGCAATCAGCCCCAGCATTTT
D: TRBD1; size: -; V: TRBV5-1; J: TRBJ2-2; CDR3: CASSPTGSYSGELFF; DNA: TGCGCCAGCAGCCCGACAGGGTCGTACTCCGGGGAGCTGTTTTTT
D: TRBD1; size: once; V: TRBV28; J: TRBJ2-5; CDR3: CASSLSTGGGETQYF; DNA: TGTGCCAGCAGTCTATCAACAGGGGGTGGAGAGACCCAGTACTTC
D: -; size: -; V: TRBV30; J: TRBJ1-2; CDR3: CAWDRENYGYTF; DNA: TGTGCCTGGGACCGAGAAAACTATGGCTACACCTTC
D: -; size: once; V: TRBV7-2; J: TRBJ2-5; CDR3: CASSLDSGGGETQYF; DNA: TGTGCCAGCAGCTTAGATTCGGGGGGCGGGGAGACCCAGTACTTC
D: TRBD1; size: -; V: TRBV5-6; J: TRBJ1-2; CDR3: CASSRDRDRGYTF; DNA: TGTGCCAGCAGCCGGGACAGGGACCGTGGCTACACCTTC
D: TRBD1; size: -; V: TRBV18; J: TRBJ2-7; CDR3: CASSPRLNTPYTTTGAVEQYF; DNA: TGTGCCAGCTCACCGAGGCTGAACACACCATATACGACGACAGGGGCGGTCGAGCAGTACTTC
D: -; size: -; V: TRBV5-4; J: TRBJ1-2; CDR3: CANSPRVPRYGYTF; DNA: TGTGCCAACAGCCCTCGGGTCCCTCGTTATGGCTACACCTTC
D: -; size: -; V: TRBV2; J: TRBJ1-1; CDR3: CASKFPGGYRPEAFF; DNA: TGTGCCAGCAAATTCCCTGGAGGCTATCGTCCTGAAGCTTTCTTT
D: TRBD1; size: -; V: TRBV29-1; J: TRBJ2-1; CDR3: CSVDLLSGGKNEQFF; DNA: TGCAGCGTTGATTTGTTGTCAGGGGGAAAAAATGAGCAGTTCTTC